The rows below give T cell receptor beta chains drawn from one sample of a study of beta chain features in type 1 diabetes. The data were produced by immunoSEQ multiplex PCR, yet TCRdb's version contains in-frame clones alone and is incomplete. The table includes 300,000 to 350,000 clones, roughly 8% detected once. Sequencing used central memory CD4+ T cells from blood. These receptors were taken from a woman between 18 and 29 years old in good health. The CDR3 runs from the conserved cysteine through the conserved F or W. Each record gives: CDR3 length, V gene, clone size, D gene, J gene, CDR3 DNA, CDR3 protein. A D gene is named only where the DNA matches it firmly. Where a row states a size, it is once, few, many or the class of an expanded clone; other rows omit it.

cdr3_length: 14
v_call: TRBV9
clone_size: many
d_call: -
j_call: TRBJ2-2
cdr3_nt: TGTGCCAGCAGCCCCCGGACGGATATCGGGGAGCTGTTTTTT
cdr3_aa: CASSPRTDIGELFF

cdr3_length: 13
v_call: TRBV18
clone_size: few
d_call: -
j_call: TRBJ2-1
cdr3_nt: TGTGCCAGCTCACCACAGGGTCTCAATGAGCAGTTCTTC
cdr3_aa: CASSPQGLNEQFF

cdr3_length: 14
v_call: TRBV6-1
clone_size: -
d_call: -
j_call: TRBJ1-1
cdr3_nt: TGTGCCAGCAGCCCACATAATAAGAACACTGAAGCTTTCTTT
cdr3_aa: CASSPHNKNTEAFF

cdr3_length: 18
v_call: TRBV5-1
clone_size: -
d_call: -
j_call: TRBJ2-1
cdr3_nt: TGCGCCAGCAGCTCGCCCTTGGGGGGAAGGAGCTCCTACAATGAGCAGTTCTTC
cdr3_aa: CASSSPLGGRSSYNEQFF

cdr3_length: 13
v_call: TRBV18
clone_size: -
d_call: -
j_call: TRBJ1-5
cdr3_nt: TGTGCCAGCTCACCACGGAGTCTGGAGCCCCAGCATTTT
cdr3_aa: CASSPRSLEPQHF

cdr3_length: 15
v_call: TRBV5-4
clone_size: -
d_call: -
j_call: TRBJ2-1
cdr3_nt: TGTGCCAGCAGCCAAGAGGGGCGAGGCTACAATGAGCAGTTCTTC
cdr3_aa: CASSQEGRGYNEQFF

cdr3_length: 11
v_call: TRBV20-1
clone_size: few
d_call: TRBD2
j_call: TRBJ2-3
cdr3_nt: TGCAGTGCTAGTACTAGCGGGTACCAGTATTTT
cdr3_aa: CSASTSGYQYF

cdr3_length: 15
v_call: TRBV28
clone_size: few
d_call: -
j_call: TRBJ1-2
cdr3_nt: TGTGCCAGCAGTACAGGCCCTGGGACAATCTATGGCTACACCTTC
cdr3_aa: CASSTGPGTIYGYTF

cdr3_length: 17
v_call: TRBV7-3
clone_size: few
d_call: -
j_call: TRBJ2-7
cdr3_nt: TGTGCCAGCAGCTTAGGCCACAAGAGAGCGGGCAGCTACGAGCAGTACTTC
cdr3_aa: CASSLGHKRAGSYEQYF

cdr3_length: 15
v_call: TRBV7-2
clone_size: -
d_call: -
j_call: TRBJ2-5
cdr3_nt: TGTGCCAGCAGCCCAGAACAGGGCTATCAAGAGACCCAGTACTTC
cdr3_aa: CASSPEQGYQETQYF

cdr3_length: 16
v_call: TRBV5-1
clone_size: -
d_call: TRBD2
j_call: TRBJ2-3
cdr3_nt: TGCGCCAGCAGCCTTTCCCTAGCGGGAGTTGCAGATACGCAGTATTTT
cdr3_aa: CASSLSLAGVADTQYF

cdr3_length: 16
v_call: TRBV4-1
clone_size: few
d_call: -
j_call: TRBJ1-1
cdr3_nt: TGCGCCAGCAGCTCAGAGCAGGGGCCTAAGAACACTGAAGCTTTCTTT
cdr3_aa: CASSSEQGPKNTEAFF

cdr3_length: 14
v_call: TRBV2
clone_size: -
d_call: TRBD2
j_call: TRBJ2-3
cdr3_nt: TGTGCCACTCTAGCGGGAGGGCCTACAGATACGCAGTATTTT
cdr3_aa: CATLAGGPTDTQYF

cdr3_length: 17
v_call: TRBV9
clone_size: -
d_call: TRBD2
j_call: TRBJ2-3
cdr3_nt: TGTGCCAGCAGCGCATCCCCTCTAGCGGGGGCCACAGATACGCAGTATTTT
cdr3_aa: CASSASPLAGATDTQYF

cdr3_length: 14
v_call: TRBV4-3
clone_size: few
d_call: -
j_call: TRBJ2-1
cdr3_nt: TGCGCCAGCAGCCAGGGTGGGCTCTACAATGAGCAGTTCTTC
cdr3_aa: CASSQGGLYNEQFF

cdr3_length: 15
v_call: TRBV4-3
clone_size: few
d_call: -
j_call: TRBJ2-3
cdr3_nt: TGCGCCAGCAGCCAAGGCACAGGATGGACAGATACGCAGTATTTT
cdr3_aa: CASSQGTGWTDTQYF

cdr3_length: 16
v_call: TRBV9
clone_size: -
d_call: TRBD1
j_call: TRBJ1-2
cdr3_nt: TGTGCCAGCAGCCCAATTCCTTTGACAGGGGGCTATGGCTACACCTTC
cdr3_aa: CASSPIPLTGGYGYTF

cdr3_length: 14
v_call: TRBV12-5
clone_size: few
d_call: TRBD1
j_call: TRBJ2-1
cdr3_nt: TGTGCTAGTGGTTTGGGGGGACAGATCGCTGAGCAGTTCTTC
cdr3_aa: CASGLGGQIAEQFF